The clone carrying this TCR beta chain was detected only a few times. Its cognate antigen is unknown. Germline loops: CDR1 SGHTA, CDR2 FQGNSA. V lost 1 base to trimming and J lost 1 base, with 16 bases between them. This CDR3 has 17 residues. The data were obtained in a study of blood T cells in healthy people across ages. Notes on the study in general: There was no known CMV status for donors, so expanded clonotype changes were possibly confounded. Conclusively comparing naive with antigen-experienced cells was impossible with unsorted PBMCs.

Then a second PCR, running about 7 to 11 cycles, was carried out with a sample-barcoded 5' primer and a J-beta primer mix. Every sample produced at least 2.5 million CDR3-containing paired-end reads. A single record per CDR3 protein comes from TCRdb applying MiXCR to the 5' RACE reads. Of almost 800,000 distinct CDR3 sequences detected, 58% appear once; the ten largest clones hold roughly 20%. Total RNA was isolated from each sample in quantities of at least 6 micrograms. The sequence was collected from a man aged 30-40 years in good health. The sample was blood. The chain links TRBV7-2 to TRBJ2-5; D remains unclear. CDR3 nucleotides: TGTGCCAGCAGCTTAGTAGGAACCTGGGCAGGCCAAGAGACCCAGTACTTC. Translation: CASSLVGTWAGQETQYF.